This entry lists 22 T cell receptor beta chains sequenced from one sample in a study of monozygotic twins with inflammatory bowel disease. TCRdb re-analyzed the 5' RACE reads; it lists each CDR3 protein once, without DNA. The sample table sets out some 150,000 distinct CDR3 sequences. The specimen sequenced was blood. Source of these receptors: a human donor with ulcerative colitis or Crohn's disease, or a healthy co-twin of an affected twin (not recorded which).

J is TRBJ2-2 and V is TRBV3-1; the TCRdb call, TRBD2, lacks DNA for checking. The CDR3 contains 18 residues. Germline V CDR1 and CDR2: LGHDT, YNNKEL (reference sequence). CDR3: CASSQVTSGREFTGELFF.

The J gene is TRBJ1-1, the V gene TRBV7-6. The CDR3 is made up of 13 amino acids. Germline V lookup: CDR1 SGHVS, CDR2 FNYEAQ. The CDR3 is CASSLSLNTEAFF.

The chain has TRBV5-1 and TRBJ1-5; lacking DNA, the TRBD1 call made by TCRdb goes unchecked. The V gene's germline CDR1 is SGHRS and CDR2 YFSETQ. The CDR3 has 16 residues. The CDR3 reads CASSLEGGNSNQPQHF.

The rearrangement joins TRBV27 to TRBJ2-3; TCRdb returns TRBD2, unconfirmable since there is no DNA. Germline CDR1 MNHEY, CDR2 SMNVEV (reference sequence). The CDR3 is 16 residues long. The CDR3 loop reads CASSPRLAGSTDTQYF.

The genes are TRBV12-5 and TRBJ2-1; TCRdb returns TRBD2, unconfirmable since there is no DNA. Germline CDR1 is LGHNT and CDR2 is FRNRAP. The CDR3 totals 12 residues. CDR3 amino acids: CACGGRGNEQFF.

The V call is TRBV9, the J call TRBJ2-3; TCRdb's assignment of TRBD1 cannot be checked, as there is no DNA. Germline V gene lookup returns CDR1 SGDLS and CDR2 YYNGEE. CDR3 size: 16 residues. CDR3 amino acids: CASSAGGQDSTDTQYF.

CDR3 protein: CASSYSQGSGNTIYF. This chain connects TRBV6-5 to TRBJ1-3. Germline loops: CDR1 MNHEY, CDR2 SVGAGI. This CDR3 has 15 amino acids.

The J gene is TRBJ1-1, the V gene TRBV19. Germline-derived CDR1 and CDR2 are LNHDA and SQIVND (reference sequence). The CDR3 sequence is 13 residues long. CDR3 sequence reads: CASGGDMGTEAFF.

This chain connects TRBV4-1 to TRBJ1-1; without DNA, the TCRdb call of TRBD1 cannot be checked. There are 14 residues in the CDR3. Germline V gene data show CDR1 as MGHRA and CDR2 as YSYEKL. The CDR3 here is CASSQEQGSTEAFF.

This chain uses TRBV27 with TRBJ2-7; with no DNA, the TCRdb D assignment of TRBD1 cannot be verified. The germline V gene has CDR1 MNHEY and CDR2 SMNVEV (reference sequence). CDR3 size: 16 residues. The CDR3 loop is CASSSPPGKGGYEQYF.

The chain carries TRBV7-9 and TRBJ1-1; lacking DNA, the TRBD1 call made by TCRdb goes unchecked. CDR1 is SEHNR and CDR2 is FQNEAQ in the germline V gene (reference sequence). This CDR3 contains 15 residues. The CDR3 here is CASSLAIQGNTEAFF.

V is TRBV5-1 and J is TRBJ2-2; absent DNA, TCRdb's TRBD1 call cannot be checked. CDR1 is SGHRS and CDR2 is YFSETQ in the germline V gene. The CDR3 contains 14 residues. The chain's CDR3 is CASSPTGNTGELFF.

This chain uses TRBV5-5 with TRBJ2-1. Germline V gene lookup returns CDR1 SGHKS and CDR2 YYEKEE (reference sequence). This CDR3 has 13 amino acids. This CDR3 reads CASSLAFIQEQVF. Complete variable domain (other parts from reference TRBV5-5 and TRBJ2-1): DAGVTQSPTHLIKTRGQQVTLRCSPISGHKSVSWYQQVLGQGPQFIFQYYEKEERGRGNFPDRFSARQFPNYSSELNVNALLLGDSALYLCASSLAFIQEQVFGPGTRLTVL.

This chain links TRBV5-6 with TRBJ2-7; TCRdb returns TRBD1, unconfirmable since there is no DNA. CDR3 size: 13 residues. The germline V gene encodes CDR1 SGHDT and CDR2 YYEEEE. The CDR3 region is CASRRSGWYEQYF.

The chain has TRBV6-5 and TRBJ1-1. This CDR3 has 13 amino acids. CDR1 MNHEY and CDR2 SVGAGI come from the germline V gene. The CDR3 loop is CASSITSSTEAFF.

This clonotype is identified as medium-sized (0.01 to 0.1%) from frequency. The chain employs TRBV30 and TRBJ2-7. Per germline, CDR1 GTSNPN and CDR2 SVGIG (reference sequence). The CDR3 contains 12 residues. The chain's CDR3 is CAWRRQLYEQYF.

The chain is built from TRBV7-2 and TRBJ1-3; TCRdb indicates TRBD1, and absent DNA this call remains unverified. Germline V gene lookup returns CDR1 SGHTA and CDR2 FQGNSA. The CDR3 loop spans 17 amino acids. The CDR3 sequence: CASSSRTGVNSGNTIYF.

The V and J genes are TRBV9 and TRBJ2-6. Germline V gene data show CDR1 as SGDLS and CDR2 as YYNGEE. This CDR3 is built from 18 residues. The CDR3 spells CASSARWGQTSGANVLTF.

The chain combines TRBV24-1 with TRBJ2-2; the TCRdb call, TRBD1, lacks DNA for checking. Germline V gene lookup returns CDR1 KGHDR and CDR2 SFDVKD. The CDR3 sequence is 17 residues long. CDR3 sequence: CATSAIWDRGLPGELFF.

J is TRBJ1-6 and V is TRBV28; with no DNA, the TCRdb D assignment of TRBD1 cannot be verified. Looked up from germline, CDR1 is MDHEN and CDR2 is SYDVKM. The CDR3 length is 15 residues. The CDR3 loop is CASSLGDRSFSPLHF.

The chain combines TRBV28 with TRBJ2-5; the D call from TCRdb, TRBD1, cannot be confirmed without DNA. Germline CDR1 is MDHEN and CDR2 is SYDVKM. The CDR3 runs 14 residues. CDR3 in amino acids: CASSFGGRGETQYF.

The rearrangement uses TRBV6-5 and TRBJ2-7; TCRdb returns TRBD2, unconfirmable since there is no DNA. CDR1 is MNHEY, CDR2 SVGAGI, per germline. The CDR3 extends over 12 amino acids. This CDR3 is CASRGGIYEQYF.